Presented here are 2 T cell receptor beta chains from one specimen sequenced in a study of T cells in women clearing cervical HPV infection. Sequenced by immunoSEQ multiplex PCR; TCRdb stores in-frame clones only, minus some. There are about 24,000 clones in the sample, with 5.4% held by the top ten. Sequencing used blood buffy coat. These receptors came from a woman between 18 and 69 years old with a cervical HPV16 infection that either progressed to CIN3+ or cleared (not recorded which).

In regard to this clone: The CDR3 end lies 3 residues beyond the end of the read and is filled in from the germline J gene. The chain joins TRBV30 to TRBJ2-5, with 7 bases lining up with TRBD1. CDR1 and CDR2 from the germline V gene are GTSNPN and SVGIG (reference sequence). The V gene end was trimmed by 1 base and the J gene end by 5 bases; junction bases not matched to a gene: 13. The CDR3 length is 16 residues. CDR3 DNA, as far as it was read: TGTGCCTGGAGTGGCCTACCTCAGGGGGTTCAGGAGACC. This codes for CAWSGLPQGVQET. The full CDR3 sequence reads CAWSGLPQGVQETQYF. The whole variable domain, filled in from reference TRBV30 and TRBJ2-5, reads SQTIHQWPATLVQPVGSPLSLECTVEGTSNPNLYWYRQAAGRGLQLLFYSVGIGQISSEVPQNLSASRPQDRQFILSSKKLLLSDSGFYLCAWSGLPQGVQETQYFGPGTRLLVL.

Note on this clone: Coverage ceases 3 residues before the CDR3 finishes, and the germline J gene fills in the end. The chain is built from TRBV19 and TRBJ2-5, with D possibly matching TRBD1 (6 bases). Trimming took 5 bases from V and 4 from J, leaving 11 bases between them. From germline, CDR1 is LNHDA and CDR2 SQIVND (reference sequence). The CDR3 has 13 residues. CDR3 sequence reads: CASSETGRETQYF. CDR3 DNA (partial): TGTGCCAGTAGTGAAACAGGGCGAGAGACC.